The entry below describes one T cell receptor beta chain. Its antigen remains undetermined. It has no much larger one-base neighbor in the sample; base qualities were not kept. The data derive from a study of shared clonotypes between healthy human individuals (dated by TCRdb to 2019 to 2021). A note on the overall study: The cohort comprised two women and three men aged 18 to 49 years. Per donor, three plates each were used for CD4 naive and CD4 memory, two for CD8 naive, and one for CD8 memory. The study deeply sequenced blood TCR repertoires of roughly five healthy adults to estimate repertoire size and the extent of clonotype sharing between individuals. Libraries were prepared and TCR repertoires were sequenced by different laboratories using diverse techniques, in order to increase sequencing depth and limit assay-specific biases. Between about 0.94 and 8.9 billion PBMCs per donor were obtained by leukapheresis.

Broad study findings and their caveats: Higher generation probabilities were observed for clonotypes shared by all four sorted-subset donors than for non-shared clonotypes. Estimated clonotype richness was generally larger for naive than for memory subsets. Only blood was sampled, and tissue TCR repertoires likely differ from those in blood. Sharing across four donors was observed for around 4.8% of naive CD4, over 3% of naive CD8, roughly 2.3% of memory CD4, and less than 0.45% of memory CD8 clonotypes. Based on pairwise subsampling, the degree of clonotype sharing among donors was expected to be affected by sequencing depth. Even with the large sequencing depth, rarefaction of the sorted-subset datasets indicated that sequencing was incomplete. The small number of donors limited the genetic and exposure-history diversity represented.

For the CD8 naive samples, CD45RO-negative cells were positively selected for CCR7, yielding a CD45RA+CCR7+ population from which TemRA cells were excluded. Healthy HIV-negative adults with no recently reported acute infections or vaccinations were included as donors. Every donor was a Caucasian adult residing in Nashville, Tennessee, USA. Blood was collected by leukapheresis, and PBMCs were isolated by Ficoll-Histopaque density gradient centrifugation and then cryopreserved in liquid nitrogen vapor phase. Analytical flow cytometry was used to check the purity and quantity of each magnetically sorted T cell population. Genomic DNA was isolated from each sorted fraction and quantified by UV absorbance on a Nanodrop 2000c. Using the deep immunoSEQ assay, multiplex PCR amplified TCR CDR3 regions from genomic DNA. Genomic DNA extracted from each cell subset was distributed evenly over all wells of several immunoSEQ 96-well plates, and each plate served as one replicate. For sorted subsets, roughly 200 ng genomic DNA, equal to 30,000 to 35,000 T cell genomes, was loaded into each replicate PCR. Purified libraries were measured with a Qubit 3.0 fluorometer, size-checked on a Bioanalyzer 2100, and measured again with the KAPA Library Quantification kit. A separate single-read 150-cycle Illumina NextSeq 550 flow cell was used to sequence each immunoSEQ 96-well plate. The source study handled its data this way. Because only junctional sequences without quality scores were contained in the immunoSEQ output, filtering matching that applied to full-length reads could not be performed. To assign V/J genes and CDR3, sequences were annotated against IMGT germline references using PyIR, a Python wrapper for IgBLAST v1.9. Reads with weak V/J assignments (E-value above 1e-6), missing CDR3, stop codons, out-of-frame junctions, or ambiguous translated residues were removed. A V3J clonotype was defined by an identical inferred V gene, J gene, and CDR3 amino acid sequence. To compute the percentage overlap between repertoires, the number of shared unique clonotypes was divided by the size of the smaller repertoire. Repertoire richness was assessed with RTK rarefaction, the Chao1 estimator, and Recon v2.1 estimates of unobserved clonotypes. Generation probabilities for all TCRbeta clonotypes obtained by the gDNA method from several donors were computed using OLGA. TCRdb obtained this table from immuneACCESS and retained in-frame rearrangements with V and J assigned. These tables miss some clones; where compared with another copy, unresolved V genes account for less than half of the shortfall, and the remainder is unexplained. The D gene and trimming were derived from the DNA, and the V and J assignments and clone size from that table. This sample is represented by around 2,000,000 clones; about 94% of them were singletons. The top ten hold 1.2% of the sample.

The germline V gene encodes CDR1 MNHEY and CDR2 SMNVEV (reference sequence). Trimming leaves V shorter by 6 bases and J shorter by 0 bases, with the junction holding 5 bases beyond the gene matches. Measured from the cysteine to the phenylalanine, the CDR3 is 14 residues long. Of all the DNA, just the CDR3 is kept, 42 bases in frame from base 1. The sample comprised naive CD8+ T cells sorted from blood. Reading the label with the study, this specimen's cell subset or site is: CD45RA+CCR7+. The chain employs TRBV27 and TRBJ2-7; 7 bases in between match TRBD1. The TCR sequence derives from a man aged 18 to 35 in good health. The CDR3 is CASRWTGTSYEQYF. The bases read TGTGCCAGCAGATGGACAGGCACCTCCTACGAGCAGTACTTC.